What follows are 2 T cell receptor beta chains derived from one specimen sequenced in a study of T-cell memory formation after mild COVID-19. TCRdb processed the 5' RACE reads anew with MiXCR; each CDR3 protein has one entry. The sample holds 200,000 to 250,000 distinct CDR3 sequences, roughly 10% seen once. Material: PBMCs or a T cell subset sorted from them (not recorded which). The receptors derive from a man between 18 and 29 years old who had mild COVID-19 (a few samples of this study predate the infection). Cell type and time point are not known.

This clonotype showed up just a few times. One base away lies a much larger clone, so this may be a sequencing read error. The CDR3 ends on some other residue instead of the conserved phenylalanine or tryptophan, so this is likely a read error. Here the CDR3 reads CASSFKQGGETQYS. The CDR3 region has the DNA TGTGCCAGCAGCTTCAAACAGGGCGGAGAGACCCAGTACTCC. This rearrangement joins TRBV5-6 to TRBJ2-5; weak D call: TRBD1 (6 bases). Trimming pared 2 bases from V and 4 bases from J, leaving 12 bases between. In germline, CDR1 is SGHDT, CDR2 YYEEEE. The CDR3 extends over 14 amino acids.

This clonotype was detected many times. CDR3 in amino acids: CASSPQGLGQSPLHF. CDR3 DNA: TGCGCCAGCAGCCCACAGGGCCTGGGACAATCACCCCTCCACTTT. V and J are TRBV5-1 and TRBJ1-6, with a tentative D call TRBD1 (6 bases). The CDR3 consists of 15 residues. Germline CDR1 SGHRS, CDR2 YFSETQ. The V gene lost 4 bases and the J gene lost 10 bases, with 18 bases spanning the gap.